This TCR beta chain was captured in a study of T-cell reconstitution after alpha-beta-depleted transplantation in children. Trimming removed 1 base from V and 0 bases from J; junction bases left unmatched: 11. The CDR3 is made up of 19 amino acids. The TCRbeta library incorporated unique molecular identifiers. TCRdb reanalysed the PCR reads using MiXCR and keeps one entry per CDR3 protein. The sample holds about 400,000 distinct CDR3 sequences, roughly 22% seen once. This chain uses TRBV12-3 or TRBV12-4 with TRBJ2-3; TRBD2 agrees at 9 bases. The sequences come from PBMCs from the stem cell graft donor, collected from the stem cell graft. The sequence derives from a human donor who donated a stem cell graft to a child with acute myeloid leukemia. CDR3: CASSLDPLPSGASTDTQYF. In DNA form, the CDR3 reads TGTGCCAGCAGTTTAGATCCCCTGCCTAGCGGGGCAAGCACAGATACGCAGTATTTT.